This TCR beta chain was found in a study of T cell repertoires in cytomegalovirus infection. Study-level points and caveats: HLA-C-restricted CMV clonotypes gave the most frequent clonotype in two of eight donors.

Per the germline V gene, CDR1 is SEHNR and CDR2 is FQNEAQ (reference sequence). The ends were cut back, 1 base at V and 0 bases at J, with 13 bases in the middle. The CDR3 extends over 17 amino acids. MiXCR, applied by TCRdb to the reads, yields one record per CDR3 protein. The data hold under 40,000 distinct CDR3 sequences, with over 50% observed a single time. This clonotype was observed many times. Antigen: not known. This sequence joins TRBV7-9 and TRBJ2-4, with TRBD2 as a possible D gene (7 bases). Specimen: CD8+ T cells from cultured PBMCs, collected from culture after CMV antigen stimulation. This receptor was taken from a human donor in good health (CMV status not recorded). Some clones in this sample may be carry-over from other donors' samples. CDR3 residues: CASSLGGGLLAKNIQYF. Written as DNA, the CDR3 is TGTGCCAGCAGCTTAGGCGGGGGCCTCCTAGCCAAAAACATTCAGTACTTC.